These 5 T cell receptor beta chains originate from one sample sequenced in a study of regulatory T cells in long-lasting Graves disease. The time point denotes: newly diagnosed GD, antithyroid drugs for less than 3 months. The TCR library was made from RNA that had been extracted from PBMCs in TRIzol. Both iRepertoire HTBI primers and Arm-PCR of CDR3 regions were used to build the TCR beta libraries. Each CDR3 protein is one row after TCRdb ran MiXCR on the multiplex PCR reads. The repertoire has about 470,000 distinct CDR3 sequences, 15% of them found once; the top ten carry over 15%. These data were likewise used in another study, on T cells in Graves' hyperthyroidism and ophthalmopathy.

The input for sequencing was peripheral blood mononuclear cells (PBMCs), taken at new diagnosis, from a patient treated with antithyroid drugs. The receptors stem from a woman aged 25 to 45 with Graves disease.

As for this clonotype: One base away lies a much larger clone, so this may be a sequencing read error. CDR3 DNA sequence: TGCGCCAGCAGCCAAGATTTGGTTAGCTACACCTTC. Translating it yields CASSQDLVSYTF. The J gene is TRBJ1-2, the V gene TRBV4-1; D gene unclear. The germline V and J ends were trimmed by 0 bases and 9 bases, with 8 bases remaining between them. The CDR3 consists of 12 residues. CDR1 MGHRA and CDR2 YSYEKL come from the germline V gene.

The sample holds a few counts of this clonotype. This chain connects TRBV6-5 to TRBJ1-2, with TRBD1 as a possible D gene (5 bases). This CDR3 comprises 16 residues. The ends were cut back, 3 bases at V and 7 bases at J, with 21 bases in the middle. From germline, CDR1 is MNHEY and CDR2 SVGAGI. CDR3 bases: TGTGCCAGCAGTTATTATTCAACTGACAGTCCTATTGGCTACACCTTC. Protein: CASSYYSTDSPIGYTF.

In the case of this clonotype: One base away lies a much larger clone, so this may be a sequencing read error. V and J are TRBV6-1 and TRBJ2-3, with 9 bases that match TRBD2. V lost 6 bases, J lost 1 base, and 11 bases stayed unmatched. The length of the CDR3 is 17 residues. Looked up from germline, CDR1 is MNHNS and CDR2 is SASEGT. In DNA form, the CDR3 reads TGTGCCAGCAGGCAAAGGGCTAGCGGGACGCGCACAGATACGCAGTATTTT. Translating gives CASRQRASGTRTDTQYF.

In this sample, this clonotype turned up many times. The genes are TRBV20-1 and TRBJ2-2, with D maybe TRBD2 (5 bases). The germline V gene has CDR1 DFQATT and CDR2 SNEGSKA (reference sequence). The CDR3 spans 14 residues. The V and J ends lost 3 bases and 1 base respectively, with 9 bases between them. The CDR3 DNA reads TGCAGTGCTAGCGGGATGCAGAACACCGGGGAGCTGTTTTTT. Its translation: CSASGMQNTGELFF.

The chain uses TRBV4-2 and TRBJ2-5; D possibly uses TRBD1 or TRBD2 (5 bases each). Matching the DNA end better, TRBJ2-1 makes the J call doubtful. The CDR3 contains 15 residues. The germline gives CDR1 LGHNA, CDR2 YNFKEQ. CDR3 bases: TGTGCCAGCGAGGGGATGCGCGGAGATTACAATGAGCAGTTCTTC. Translation gives CASEGMRGDYNEQFF.